A selection of T cell receptor beta chains follows, all from one sample in a study of blood T cell repertoires in COVID-19. The protocol was immunoSEQ multiplex PCR, while the TCRdb copy is restricted to in-frame clones and leaves out a portion. The sample has a few hundred thousand clones; approximately 89% are singletons. Material for sequencing was peripheral blood. Receptors were obtained from an older woman with COVID-19, enrolled during active disease. Each CDR3 is given with its conserved first and last residue. Fields, in order: V gene, CDR3 length, D gene, clone size, J gene, CDR3 protein, CDR3 DNA. D genes are given only for firm matches. Where a row states a size, it is once, few, many or the class of an expanded clone; other rows omit it.

>TRBV19|14|NA|NA|TRBJ2-1
CASRRGGTYNEQFF
TGTGCCAGCCGGAGGGGGGGAACCTACAATGAGCAGTTCTTC
>TRBV18|15|NA|NA|TRBJ2-1
CASSPSPAGYNEQFF
TGTGCCAGCTCACCATCACCGGCGGGTTACAATGAGCAGTTCTTC
>TRBV2|15|TRBD1|NA|TRBJ1-2
CASNGRDRGPYGYTF
TGTGCCAGCAATGGGAGGGACAGGGGGCCCTATGGCTACACCTTC
>TRBV7-6|16|NA|once|TRBJ2-1
CASSLDGAGTYNEQFF
TGTGCCAGCAGCTTAGATGGTGCAGGGACCTACAATGAGCAGTTCTTC
>TRBV7-3|18|TRBD1|NA|TRBJ2-6
CASSLLSQGASGANVLTF
TGTGCCAGCAGCTTACTTTCACAGGGGGCTTCTGGGGCCAACGTCCTGACTTTC
>TRBV19|14|TRBD1|NA|TRBJ2-1
CASLTGQGVGRQFF
TGTGCCAGCTTAACGGGACAGGGGGTGGGTAGGCAGTTCTTC
>TRBV5-1|11|NA|NA|TRBJ2-2
CASERGGELFF
TGCGCCAGCGAAAGAGGCGGGGAGCTGTTTTTT
>TRBV6-5|12|NA|NA|TRBJ2-3
CASRTVTDTQYF
TGTGCCAGCAGGACAGTCACAGATACGCAGTATTTT
>TRBV28|14|TRBD1|few|TRBJ2-7
CASRPGTGLRQQYF
TGTGCCAGCAGGCCCGGGACAGGCCTTCGACAGCAGTACTTC
>TRBV7-6|13|TRBD1|NA|TRBJ2-7
CASSPQGAYEQYF
TGTGCCAGCAGCCCTCAGGGGGCCTACGAGCAGTACTTC
>TRBV27|15|TRBD1|NA|TRBJ2-3
CASSLGQGSTDTQYF
TGTGCCAGCAGTTTGGGACAGGGCAGCACAGATACGCAGTATTTT
>TRBV10-3|15|NA|NA|TRBJ1-1
CAISSTGTGNTEAFF
TGTGCCATCAGCTCAACAGGTACCGGGAACACTGAAGCTTTCTTT
>TRBV29-1|12|TRBD1|NA|TRBJ2-7
CSGRDRGFEQYF
TGCAGCGGCCGGGACAGGGGGTTCGAGCAGTACTTC